This entry concerns a single T cell receptor beta chain. Its antigen is not known. The assay was immunoSEQ multiplex PCR, and TCRdb's table has in-frame clones only and misses some. The sample lists roughly 70,000 clones; about 90% were seen once. Germline assignment: CDR1 MNHEY and CDR2 SVGAGI. J gave up 5 bases and V 9 bases, and 9 bases lay outside the gene matches. The CDR3 is 14 residues long. These data are taken from a study of cytomegalovirus exposure and HLA in healthy donors. General study results and limits: The study put 150 to 200 TCR beta chains on its list as cytomegalovirus-associated.

The gene calls are TRBV6-5 and TRBJ2-5; 10 bases map to TRBD1. The TCR comes from a woman under 30 in good health and CMV-seropositive. Sequencing was done on a sample of PBMCs. The CDR3 loop is CASKRTGGAETQYF. The CDR3 DNA follows: TGTGCCAGTAAAAGGACAGGGGGTGCCGAGACCCAGTACTTC.